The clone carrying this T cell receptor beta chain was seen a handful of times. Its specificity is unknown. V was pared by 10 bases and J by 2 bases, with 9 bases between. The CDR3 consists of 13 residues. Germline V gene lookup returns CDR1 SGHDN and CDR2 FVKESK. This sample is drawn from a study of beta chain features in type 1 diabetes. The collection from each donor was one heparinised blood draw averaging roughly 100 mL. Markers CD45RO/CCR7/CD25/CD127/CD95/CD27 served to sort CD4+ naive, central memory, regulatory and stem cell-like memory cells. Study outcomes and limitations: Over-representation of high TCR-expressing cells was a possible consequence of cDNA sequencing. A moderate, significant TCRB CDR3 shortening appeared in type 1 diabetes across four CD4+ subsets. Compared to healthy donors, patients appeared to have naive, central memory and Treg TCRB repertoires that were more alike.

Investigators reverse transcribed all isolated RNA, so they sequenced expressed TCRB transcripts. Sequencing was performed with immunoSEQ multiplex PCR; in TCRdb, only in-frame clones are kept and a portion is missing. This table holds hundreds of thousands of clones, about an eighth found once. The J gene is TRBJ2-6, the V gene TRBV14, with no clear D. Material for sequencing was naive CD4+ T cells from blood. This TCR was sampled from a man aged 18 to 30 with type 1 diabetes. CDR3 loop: CATTKAGANVLTF. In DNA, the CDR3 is TGTGCCACCACGAAAGCTGGGGCCAACGTCCTGACTTTC.